This TCR beta chain was observed in a study of identical twins. A few counts support this clonotype. What it binds is unknown. Germline V CDR1 and CDR2: LGHNT, FRNRAP. V lost 5 bases, J lost 7 bases, and 9 bases lay in between. CDR3 length: 11 amino acids. Findings and limits, study-wide: The more abundant beta clonotypes in cord blood had fewer insertions, and memory repertoires did not show this. The study reached conclusions through statistical analysis that was cross-sectional, not following the same donors.

Template switching added a universal primer binding site, and final cDNA carried unique molecular identifiers. TCRdb itself ran the 5' RACE reads through MiXCR, one entry per CDR3 protein. The table records around 530,000 distinct CDR3 sequences, 12% to 15% of them present only once. The same sample was also used in a study of yellow fever vaccine responses in identical twins.

The TCR comes from a woman aged 18-29 years in good health. The rearrangement links TRBV12-5 to TRBJ2-7; a weak D match, TRBD2 (6 bases). The specimen sequenced was CD4+ T cells sorted from blood. The DNA of the CDR3 is TGTGCTAGTGGTCCGGCGGGGGAGCAGTACTTC. This codes for CASGPAGEQYF. Full variable domain (missing parts from reference TRBV12-5 and TRBJ2-7): DARVTQTPRHKVTEMGQEVTMRCQPILGHNTVFWYRQTMMQGLELLAYFRNRAPLDDSGMPKDRFSAEMPDATLATLKIQPSEPRDSAVYFCASGPAGEQYFGPGTRLTVT.